In this sample, the clone carrying this TCR beta chain turned up many times. The antigen is undetermined. The data were taken from a study of T-cell memory formation after mild COVID-19. At the level of the study: TCR clusters were mostly confined to one donor each.

A 5'RACE reaction primed in the constant segment made cDNA libraries of TCR alpha and TCR beta, and these carried sample barcodes and UMIs. Each CDR3 protein gets one entry after TCRdb re-called the 5' RACE reads with MiXCR. The sample lists some 200,000 distinct CDR3 sequences, about a fifth seen once, with under 30% in the top ten. Points from the study as a whole: The SARS-CoV-2 specificity of second-wave clones reaching peak at day 37 remained unverified. Detection of some responders pre-infection suggested pre-existing cross-reactive memory T cells participated.

The V and J ends lost 1 base and 3 bases respectively, with 10 bases between them. Germline V gene sequence: CDR1 SEHNR, CDR2 FQNEAQ (reference sequence). This CDR3 is built from 14 residues. V and J are TRBV7-9 and TRBJ2-7; tentatively, D is TRBD2 (6 bases). Sequencing was carried out using PBMCs or a T cell subset sorted from them (not recorded which). This sequence was found in an adult woman who had mild COVID-19 (a few samples of this study predate the infection). Cell type and time point are not known. CDR3 bases: TGTGCCAGCAGCTTAGTAGGCGGGGTCTACGAGCAGTACTTC. It is translated as CASSLVGGVYEQYF.